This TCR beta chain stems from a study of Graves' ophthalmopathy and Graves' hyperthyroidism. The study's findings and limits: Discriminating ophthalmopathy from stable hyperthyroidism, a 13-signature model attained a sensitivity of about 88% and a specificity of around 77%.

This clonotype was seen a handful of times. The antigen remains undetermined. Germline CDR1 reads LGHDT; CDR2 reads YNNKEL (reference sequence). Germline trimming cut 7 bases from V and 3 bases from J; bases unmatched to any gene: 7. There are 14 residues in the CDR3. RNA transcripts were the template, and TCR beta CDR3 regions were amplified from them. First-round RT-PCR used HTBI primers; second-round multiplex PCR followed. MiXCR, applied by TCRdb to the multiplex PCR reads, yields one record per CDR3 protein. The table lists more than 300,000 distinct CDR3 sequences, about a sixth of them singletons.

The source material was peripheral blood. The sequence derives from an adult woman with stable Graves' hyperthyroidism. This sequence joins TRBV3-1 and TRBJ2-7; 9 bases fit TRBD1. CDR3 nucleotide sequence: TGTGCCAGCACCCGGACAGGGGCCCACTACGAGCAGTACTTC. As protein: CASTRTGAHYEQYF.